A selection of T cell receptor beta chains follows, all from one sample in a study of T cell responses to AZD1222 COVID-19 vaccine. Sequencing was performed with immunoSEQ multiplex PCR; in TCRdb, only in-frame clones are kept and a portion is missing. The sample gives about 93,000 clones, roughly nine tenths of which show up once; around 2.8% is in the top ten. This specimen consisted of peripheral blood, obtained on day 0 of MenACWY control vaccination. The receptor source for this set is an adult in good health. The CDR3 runs from the conserved cysteine through the conserved F or W. Fields, in order: J gene, V gene, clone size, D gene, CDR3 protein, CDR3 DNA. D genes are given only for firm matches. Clone size is given for some rows only: seen once, a few or many times, or a class if the clone is expanded.

J gene: TRBJ2-1
V gene: TRBV5-4
clone size: -
D gene: -
CDR3 protein: CASSLVAASSYNEQFF
CDR3 DNA: TGTGCCAGCAGCTTGGTGGCTGCCAGCTCCTACAATGAGCAGTTCTTC

J gene: TRBJ2-7
V gene: TRBV5-1
clone size: -
D gene: -
CDR3 protein: CASSPWLGGDEQYF
CDR3 DNA: TGCGCCAGCAGCCCGTGGCTAGGAGGCGACGAGCAGTACTTC

J gene: TRBJ1-6
V gene: TRBV7-2
clone size: -
D gene: -
CDR3 protein: CASSLVVDSPLHF
CDR3 DNA: TGTGCCAGCAGCTTAGTAGTAGATTCACCCCTCCACTTT

J gene: TRBJ1-1
V gene: TRBV2
clone size: -
D gene: -
CDR3 protein: CASNRDGNTEAFF
CDR3 DNA: TGTGCCAGCAATCGGGACGGGAACACTGAAGCTTTCTTT

J gene: TRBJ2-7
V gene: TRBV6-1
clone size: once
D gene: TRBD2
CDR3 protein: CASSETPGLAAYEQYF
CDR3 DNA: TGTGCCAGCAGTGAAACCCCGGGACTAGCGGCGTACGAGCAGTACTTC

J gene: TRBJ2-3
V gene: TRBV3-1/TRBV3-2
clone size: -
D gene: -
CDR3 protein: CASRMVDTQYF
CDR3 DNA: TGTGCCAGCAGGATGGTAGATACGCAGTATTTT

J gene: TRBJ2-2
V gene: TRBV7-9
clone size: -
D gene: TRBD2
CDR3 protein: CASSTSGGADGELFF
CDR3 DNA: TGTGCCAGCAGCACTAGCGGGGGGGCCGACGGGGAGCTGTTTTTT

J gene: TRBJ1-3
V gene: TRBV11-2
clone size: -
D gene: -
CDR3 protein: CASTLNYKRGNTIYF
CDR3 DNA: TGTGCCAGCACCCTCAATTACAAAAGGGGAAACACCATATATTTT

J gene: TRBJ1-6
V gene: TRBV19
clone size: -
D gene: -
CDR3 protein: CASSLGAINSPLHF
CDR3 DNA: TGTGCCAGTAGTCTCGGGGCCATTAATTCACCCCTCCACTTT

J gene: TRBJ2-3
V gene: TRBV12-5
clone size: -
D gene: TRBD2
CDR3 protein: CASGSITSGGESTDTQYF
CDR3 DNA: TGTGCTAGTGGTTCTATAACTAGCGGGGGGGAGAGCACAGATACGCAGTATTTT

J gene: TRBJ1-1
V gene: TRBV12-5
clone size: -
D gene: -
CDR3 protein: CASGLQPVNTEAFF
CDR3 DNA: TGTGCTAGCGGTTTGCAGCCCGTGAACACTGAAGCTTTCTTT

J gene: TRBJ2-5
V gene: TRBV4-2
clone size: once
D gene: -
CDR3 protein: CASSQDLLGGGRKETQYF
CDR3 DNA: TGTGCCAGCAGCCAAGATCTACTGGGCGGGGGCCGCAAAGAGACCCAGTACTTC

J gene: TRBJ2-1
V gene: TRBV10-2
clone size: -
D gene: TRBD2
CDR3 protein: CASTVLAGYNEQFF
CDR3 DNA: TGCGCCAGCACCGTACTAGCGGGGTACAATGAGCAGTTCTTC

J gene: TRBJ2-5
V gene: TRBV4-3
clone size: -
D gene: -
CDR3 protein: CASSQDTDETQYF
CDR3 DNA: TGCGCCAGCAGCCAAGATACCGACGAGACCCAGTACTTC

J gene: TRBJ2-7
V gene: TRBV28
clone size: once
D gene: TRBD1
CDR3 protein: CASSFGQGDEQYF
CDR3 DNA: TGTGCCAGCAGTTTTGGACAGGGGGACGAGCAGTACTTC

J gene: TRBJ1-4
V gene: TRBV19
clone size: once
D gene: -
CDR3 protein: CASSVRIRGLSNEKLFF
CDR3 DNA: TGTGCCAGTAGTGTCCGAATAAGGGGGTTATCTAATGAAAAACTGTTTTTT

J gene: TRBJ1-5
V gene: TRBV20-1
clone size: -
D gene: -
CDR3 protein: CSASRQGNQPQHF
CDR3 DNA: TGCAGTGCTAGTAGACAGGGCAATCAGCCCCAGCATTTT

J gene: TRBJ1-2
V gene: TRBV7-3
clone size: -
D gene: -
CDR3 protein: CASSFSGGGVNGYTF
CDR3 DNA: TGTGCCAGCAGCTTCTCGGGTGGAGGGGTGAATGGCTACACCTTC